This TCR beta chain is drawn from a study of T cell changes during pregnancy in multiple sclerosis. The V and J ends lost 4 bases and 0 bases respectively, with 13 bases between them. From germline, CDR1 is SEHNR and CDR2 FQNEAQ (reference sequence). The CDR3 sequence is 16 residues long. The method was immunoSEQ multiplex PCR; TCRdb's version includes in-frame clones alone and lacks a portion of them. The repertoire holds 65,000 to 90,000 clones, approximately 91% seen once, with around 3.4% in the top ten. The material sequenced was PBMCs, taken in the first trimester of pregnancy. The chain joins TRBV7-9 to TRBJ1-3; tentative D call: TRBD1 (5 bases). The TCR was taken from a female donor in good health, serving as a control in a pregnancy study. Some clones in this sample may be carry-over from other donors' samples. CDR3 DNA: TGTGCCAGCAGCTCCCAACAGGTCCTCTCTGGAAACACCATATATTTT. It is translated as CASSSQQVLSGNTIYF.